This entry lists 22 T cell receptor beta chains sequenced from one sample in a study of PD-1 blockade in classical Hodgkin lymphoma. Patients all relapsed after autologous stem cell transplantation, and there was variation in brentuximab vedotin exposure. TCRdb's copy holds only in-frame clones and misses some; the assay was immunoSEQ multiplex PCR. The sample yields around 36,000 clones, about nine tenths seen once. The sequencing here drew on peripheral blood mononuclear cells (PBMCs), taken at baseline. These receptors were collected from a human donor with classical Hodgkin lymphoma.

The chain uses TRBV5-1 and TRBJ2-5, with a tentative D call TRBD1 (5 bases). Germline assignment: CDR1 SGHRS and CDR2 YFSETQ. The CDR3 covers 12 residues. The V gene lost 0 bases and the J gene lost 5 bases, with 5 bases spanning the gap. The CDR3 coding sequence is TGCGCCAGCAGCTTGGAGGGGGAGACCCAGTACTTC. Residues: CASSLEGETQYF.

The V call is TRBV6-5, the J call TRBJ1-6; D gene unclear. The CDR3 covers 13 residues. Germline V gene lookup returns CDR1 MNHEY and CDR2 SVGAGI. Trimming cost V 7 bases and J 8 bases, with 12 bases left between them. The chain's CDR3 is CASNGRWDSPLHF. The CDR3 DNA follows: TGTGCCAGCAATGGACGGTGGGATTCACCCCTCCACTTT.

V and J are TRBV19 and TRBJ2-3; perhaps TRBD1 as D (7 bases). Germline V CDR1 and CDR2: LNHDA, SQIVND (reference sequence). Trimming left V 9 bases short and J 4 bases short, with 17 bases between. The CDR3 extends over 14 amino acids. The CDR3 DNA reads as TGTGCCAGCCCGAACAGGGGAGGTGCAGATACGCAGTATTTT. This sequence encodes CASPNRGGADTQYF.

The chain recombines TRBV5-4 with TRBJ2-2; D unclear. The CDR3 has 15 amino acids. Trimming cost V 0 bases and J 0 bases, with 6 bases left between them. CDR1 and CDR2 from the germline V gene are SGHNT and YYREEE (reference sequence). The CDR3 coding sequence is TGTGCCAGCAGCTTGGACGGATCGAACACCGGGGAGCTGTTTTTT. It codes for CASSLDGSNTGELFF.

The chain has TRBV7-8 and TRBJ1-2; 12 positions match TRBD1. Germline trimming cut 3 bases from V and 4 bases from J; bases unmatched to any gene: 9. The CDR3 spans 17 residues. Germline V CDR1 and CDR2: SGHVS, FQNEAQ. The CDR3 loop reads CASSFTLGTGGRYGYTF. In DNA, the CDR3 is TGTGCCAGCAGCTTTACGCTGGGGACAGGGGGCCGCTATGGCTACACCTTC. The variable domain in full, completed from reference TRBV7-8 and TRBJ1-2, reads GAGVSQSPRYKVAKRGQDVALRCDPISGHVSLFWYQQALGQGPEFLTYFQNEAQLDKSGLPSDRFFAERPEGSVSTLKIQRTQQEDSAVYLCASSFTLGTGGRYGYTFGSGTRLTVV.

J is TRBJ2-5 and V is TRBV6-5; D possibly corresponds to TRBD2 (6 bases). CDR3 length: 14 residues. V was cut by 6 bases and J by 4 bases, with 15 bases left in between. Germline loops: CDR1 MNHEY, CDR2 SVGAGI. CDR3 region: CASRGTFRGETQYF. The CDR3 bases are TGTGCCAGCAGAGGGACTTTTCGTGGAGAGACCCAGTACTTC.

The chain couples TRBV19 to TRBJ2-3; possibly TRBD1 for D (7 bases). V gave up 6 bases and J gave up 6 bases, with 13 bases separating them. The germline V gene has CDR1 LNHDA and CDR2 SQIVND (reference sequence). The CDR3 is 13 amino acids. The CDR3 sequence: CASRVSGGDTQYF. CDR3 nucleotide sequence: TGTGCCAGTAGGGTGTCAGGGGGGGATACGCAGTATTTT.

This clone was found once. Here the CDR3 reads CASSLAVAGGYNEQFF. The CDR3 region has the DNA TGCGCCAGCAGCTTGGCCGTTGCGGGAGGCTACAATGAGCAGTTCTTC. This rearrangement joins TRBV5-1 to TRBJ2-1; 8 positions match TRBD2. This CDR3 has 16 amino acids. V was clipped by 0 bases and J by 3 bases; unmatched bases: 5. From germline, CDR1 is SGHRS and CDR2 YFSETQ.

This clone was seen just once. This chain joins TRBV10-3 and TRBJ1-2, with 9 nucleotides matching TRBD1. Per the germline V gene, CDR1 is ENHRY and CDR2 is SYGVKD. J gave up 5 bases and V 6 bases, and 7 bases lay outside the gene matches. The CDR3 runs to 14 residues. Written as DNA, the CDR3 is TGTGCCATCAGGGGACAGGGCGGGAGGTATGGCTACACCTTC. Its translation is CAIRGQGGRYGYTF.

This rearrangement joins TRBV4-1 to TRBJ2-3; D call uncertain. Germline values: CDR1 MGHRA, CDR2 YSYEKL. The CDR3 sequence is 15 residues long. The V end lost 5 bases, the J end lost 1 base, and 13 bases lay between the germline ends. CDR3 DNA: TGCGCCAGCAGCAAAGGCCCGGGCGGCACAGATACGCAGTATTTT. Its protein is CASSKGPGGTDTQYF.

The chain employs TRBV19 and TRBJ2-2, with TRBD2 as a possible D gene (6 bases). Trimming pared 5 bases from V and 4 bases from J, leaving 20 bases between. CDR1 is LNHDA, CDR2 SQIVND, per germline (reference sequence). This CDR3 comprises 17 residues. The CDR3 protein is CASSVLPGLSFTGELFF. Written as DNA, the CDR3 is TGTGCCAGTAGTGTCTTACCGGGACTTTCTTTCACCGGGGAGCTGTTTTTT.

This clone was counted only a few times. The chain carries TRBV18 and TRBJ1-2; 9 nucleotides match TRBD1. The CDR3 spans 15 residues. In germline, CDR1 is KGHSH, CDR2 LQKENI. Trimming at V came to 3 bases and at J to 2 bases, leaving 4 bases not matched to a gene. The CDR3 nucleotides are TGTGCCAGCTCACCCGTACAGGGGGCGAACTATGGCTACACCTTC. It yields the protein CASSPVQGANYGYTF.

The CDR3 nucleotides read TGTGCCAGCAGTTTAAGGGACGGCTACGAGCAGTACTTC. This translates into CASSLRDGYEQYF. The chain is built from TRBV27 and TRBJ2-7; tentatively, D is TRBD1 or TRBD2 (5 bases each). The CDR3 runs 13 residues. With 2 bases removed from V and 3 bases from J, the gap between germline ends came to 8 bases. Per germline, CDR1 MNHEY and CDR2 SMNVEV (reference sequence).

The rearrangement uses TRBV7-9 and TRBJ2-5; D is tentatively TRBD1 or TRBD2 (5 bases each). The DNA matches TRBJ2-7 better at its end, which makes the J call doubtful. CDR3 length equals 14 residues. CDR1 and CDR2 (germline): SEHNR, FQNEAQ (reference sequence). The CDR3 DNA reads TGTGCCAGCAGCTTGGTGGGACGGCACTACGAGCAGTACTTC. The encoded protein is CASSLVGRHYEQYF.

The gene calls are TRBV9 and TRBJ1-1; TRBD1 aligns across 12 bases. Per germline, CDR1 SGDLS and CDR2 YYNGEE. V was clipped by 2 bases and J by 5 bases; unmatched bases: 7. This CDR3 comprises 16 residues. The CDR3 DNA is TGTGCCAGCAGCGTCAGGCCGGGACAGGGGGCGACTGAAGCTTTCTTT. It encodes CASSVRPGQGATEAFF.

This clone has a single count. The CDR3 DNA sequence: TGTGCCAGCAGTCGGACAGGGACTGCGGTTTATGGCTACACCTTC. Translating it yields CASSRTGTAVYGYTF. The V gene is TRBV27, the J gene TRBJ1-2; the match to TRBD1 covers 8 bases. Trimming removed 5 bases from V and 5 bases from J; junction bases left unmatched: 10. CDR1 is MNHEY and CDR2 is SMNVEV in the germline V gene (reference sequence). CDR3 length: 15 residues.

The genes are TRBV7-3 and TRBJ2-4; 12 bases are a match to TRBD2. V shed 4 bases and J 6 bases; nucleotides not matched to a gene: 4. In germline, CDR1 is SGHTA, CDR2 FQGTGA. The CDR3 totals 15 residues. The CDR3 nucleotides are TGTGCCAGCAGCTCCCCGACTAGCGGGAGAAACATTCAGTACTTC. Translating it yields CASSSPTSGRNIQYF.

V gene TRBV6-5 combines with J gene TRBJ1-5, with D possibly matching TRBD1 (6 bases). V was shortened by 5 bases and J by 9 bases, with 8 bases between the two germline ends. The length of the CDR3 is 11 residues. Germline loops: CDR1 MNHEY, CDR2 SVGAGI. The CDR3 DNA follows: TGTGCCAGCAGTCTACAGGGGCCCCAGCATTTT. This sequence encodes CASSLQGPQHF.

The rearrangement joins TRBV15 to TRBJ2-2; D is ambiguous. Germline V gene sequence: CDR1 LNHNV, CDR2 YYDKDF (reference sequence). V was cut by 1 base and J by 6 bases, with 3 bases left in between. The CDR3 spans 12 residues. CDR3 sequence: CATSRVAGELFF. Written as DNA, the CDR3 is TGTGCCACCAGCAGAGTGGCCGGGGAGCTGTTTTTT.

The J gene is TRBJ2-3, the V gene TRBV5-1; D not resolved. The CDR3 extends over 13 amino acids. Germline V gene data show CDR1 as SGHRS and CDR2 as YFSETQ. Trimming took off 3 bases at V and 0 bases at J, with 5 bases between the two ends. CDR3 sequence (DNA): TGCGCCAGCAGCTCTTTTAGCACAGATACGCAGTATTTT. This encodes CASSSFSTDTQYF.

The V call is TRBV19, the J call TRBJ2-7; TRBD1 aligns across 9 bases. After removal of 4 bases from V and 2 bases from J, the junction contained 18 bases not matched to a gene. The V gene's germline CDR1 is LNHDA and CDR2 SQIVND (reference sequence). The CDR3 is 19 residues long. The CDR3: CASSTTSFQPGQGPYEQYF. The CDR3 bases are TGTGCCAGTAGTACAACTTCCTTTCAACCGGGACAGGGTCCCTACGAGCAGTACTTC.

The V gene is TRBV7-9, the J gene TRBJ2-2; D is uncertain. V lost 4 bases and J 5 bases, leaving 14 bases between the germline ends. Germline V gene sequence: CDR1 SEHNR, CDR2 FQNEAQ (reference sequence). The CDR3 extends over 15 amino acids. CDR3 sequence (DNA): TGTGCCAGCAGCTCGGATTCAGGTTTGACCGGGGAGCTGTTTTTT. This sequence encodes CASSSDSGLTGELFF.